Presented here are 8 T cell receptor beta chains from one specimen sequenced in a study of identifying expanded T cells in peripheral blood. TCRdb's table, derived via immunoSEQ multiplex PCR, lists solely in-frame clones and lacks some. This sample yields 120,000 or so clones, of which 75% to 90% are seen a single time; roughly 3.3% belongs to the top ten. The sequencing sample was made of blood. These receptors originate from a person aged 18 to 69 in good health.

The sample holds one count of this clone. This chain connects TRBV5-1 to TRBJ2-1; TRBD2 matches 7 bases. The CDR3 totals 18 residues. V was clipped by 0 bases and J by 2 bases; unmatched bases: 11. Germline loops: CDR1 SGHRS, CDR2 YFSETQ. The CDR3 loop reads CASSLVPTPRGAYNEQFF. For the CDR3, the DNA is TGCGCCAGCAGCTTGGTCCCCACCCCCCGGGGGGCCTACAATGAGCAGTTCTTC. Combining the CDR3 with reference TRBV5-1 and TRBJ2-1 gives the whole variable domain KAGVTQTPRYLIKTRGQQVTLSCSPISGHRSVSWYQQTPGQGLQFLFEYFSETQRNKGNFPGRFSGRQFSNSRSEMNVSTLELGDSALYLCASSLVPTPRGAYNEQFFGPGTRLTVL.

The CDR3, as DNA: TGTGCCAGCAGTTACACAGGGGCGATAAACGAGCAGTACTTC. Encoded protein: CASSYTGAINEQYF. This chain uses TRBV27 with TRBJ2-7, with 7 bases lining up with TRBD1. Trimming at V came to 4 bases and at J to 5 bases, leaving 8 bases not matched to a gene. Germline CDR1 MNHEY, CDR2 SMNVEV (reference sequence). The CDR3 extends over 14 amino acids.

The CDR3 region has the DNA TGTGCCAGCAGTTGGGAGATTACTGGAAACACCATATATTTT. It yields the protein CASSWEITGNTIYF. The V and J genes are TRBV7-6 and TRBJ1-3, with D uncertain. The CDR3 consists of 14 residues. Germline CDR1 is SGHVS and CDR2 is FNYEAQ. V was pared by 6 bases and J by 2 bases, with 11 bases between.

To note about this clone: A much larger clone is a single base away; this may be a read error. Additional DNA sequences in this sample encode the identical CDR3. The CDR3 spells CASRDTPNTEAFF. Here the CDR3 DNA reads TGTGCCAGCAGGGACACCCCAAACACTGAAGCTTTCTTT. This chain links TRBV6-4 with TRBJ1-1; D is perhaps TRBD1 (5 bases). The CDR3 totals 13 residues. V was cut by 6 bases and J by 2 bases, with 10 bases left in between. Germline CDR1 MRHNA, CDR2 SNTAGT.

This clone was observed a handful of times. This chain uses TRBV7-9 with TRBJ1-6, with 7 bases that match TRBD1. The germline V gene encodes CDR1 SEHNR and CDR2 FQNEAQ (reference sequence). This CDR3 contains 15 residues. The V gene end was trimmed by 3 bases and the J gene end by 5 bases; junction bases not matched to a gene: 4. CDR3 coding DNA: TGTGCCAGCAGCTTGAGCAGGGGGAATAATTCACCCCTCCACTTT. Amino acids: CASSLSRGNNSPLHF.

This clone appeared many times. The chain has TRBV7-9 and TRBJ1-2, with a tentative D call TRBD1 (5 bases). The V and J ends lost 5 bases and 5 bases respectively, with 24 bases between them. The germline CDR1 and CDR2 sequences are SEHNR and FQNEAQ (reference sequence). There are 17 residues in the CDR3. For the CDR3, the DNA is TGTGCCAGCAGCCCTCCGGCCCTCACCGGGGCTTTTTATGGCTACACCTTC. The encoded protein is CASSPPALTGAFYGYTF.

This chain links TRBV12-5 with TRBJ1-1, with D maybe TRBD1 (5 bases). The germline V gene has CDR1 LGHNT and CDR2 FRNRAP. Trimming removed 3 bases from V and 0 bases from J, with 17 bases in between. This CDR3 has 17 residues. The CDR3, as DNA: TGTGCTAGTGGTTTCTCGGCGGGGCTGGGGATGAACACTGAAGCTTTCTTT. Protein: CASGFSAGLGMNTEAFF.

This chain links TRBV7-2 with TRBJ2-1; TRBD2 matches at 7 bases. V shed 5 bases and J 4 bases; nucleotides not matched to a gene: 8. The CDR3 has 15 residues. Germline CDR1 is SGHTA and CDR2 is FQGNSA. The chain's CDR3 is CASSKSGTKYNEQFF. The CDR3 DNA sequence: TGTGCCAGCAGCAAGAGCGGGACTAAATACAATGAGCAGTTCTTC.